This T cell receptor beta chain was found in a study of beta chain features in type 1 diabetes. Concerning this clone itself: Its antigen is not known.

The sequenced template was cDNA made from the entire isolated RNA. Assay: immunoSEQ multiplex PCR; the TCRdb copy retains only in-frame clones and omits some. Among hundreds of thousands of clones, 15% were seen once, and the ten largest hold 0.09% to 0.095%. CDR1 and CDR2 from the germline V gene are SGHNT and YYREEE (reference sequence). The CDR3 loop spans 15 amino acids. The ends were cut back, 4 bases at V and 2 bases at J, with 16 bases in the middle. Broader study findings: In every one of the four CD4+ subsets, TCRB CDR3s were moderately but significantly shorter in Type 1 diabetes patients.

Sequencing input: naive CD4+ T cells from blood. The clonotype originates from a man between 18 and 35 years old in good health. The chain has TRBV5-4 and TRBJ2-7; TRBD1 is a possible D gene (5 bases). The DNA for the CDR3 is TGTGCCAGCAGCCCGCGACAGCTGCAGACCTACGAGCAGTACTTC. It codes for CASSPRQLQTYEQYF.